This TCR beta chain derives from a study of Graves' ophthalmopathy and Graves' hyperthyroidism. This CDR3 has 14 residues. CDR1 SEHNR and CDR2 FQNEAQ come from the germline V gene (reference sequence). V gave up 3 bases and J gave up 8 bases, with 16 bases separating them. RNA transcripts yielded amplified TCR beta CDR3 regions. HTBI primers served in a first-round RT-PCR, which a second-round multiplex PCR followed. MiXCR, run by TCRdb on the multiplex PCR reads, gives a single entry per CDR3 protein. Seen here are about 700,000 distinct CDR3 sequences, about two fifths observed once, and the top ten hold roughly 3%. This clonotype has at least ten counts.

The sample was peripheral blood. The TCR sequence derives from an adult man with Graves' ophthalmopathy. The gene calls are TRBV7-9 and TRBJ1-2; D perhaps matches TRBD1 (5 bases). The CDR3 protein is CASSLRGSPVGYTF. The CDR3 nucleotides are TGTGCCAGCAGCTTGCGGGGCTCCCCCGTCGGCTACACCTTC.